These 20 T cell receptor beta chains were all obtained from the same sample, sequenced in a study of blood T cell repertoires in COVID-19 (dated by TCRdb to about 2020). Library preparation was by the immunoSEQ multiplex PCR assay. TCRdb carries this immuneACCESS record with in-frame sequences only. Its versions omit some clonotypes, under half of them owing to an unresolved V gene in the studies checked, with the rest unexplained. The sample table contains over 350,000 clones; only one count was recorded for roughly 85% of them. Together, the top ten hold approximately 1.5% of the sample. Specimen: peripheral blood. The source of these receptors is a woman under 40 with active or convalescent COVID-19.

This clone was seen only a few times. The chain employs TRBV19 and TRBJ1-5, with D maybe TRBD1 (6 bases). V lost 0 bases and J 2 bases, leaving 8 bases between the germline ends. Per the germline V gene, CDR1 is LNHDA and CDR2 is SQIVND (reference sequence). This CDR3 spans 15 amino acids. The CDR3 sequence: CASSIDWGRNQPQHF. For the CDR3, the DNA is TGTGCCAGTAGTATAGATTGGGGGCGCAATCAGCCCCAGCATTTT.

This chain links TRBV18 with TRBJ1-5; D not certain. V lost 2 bases and J 4 bases, leaving 12 bases between the germline ends. The germline CDR1 and CDR2 sequences are KGHSH and LQKENI. The CDR3 runs 15 residues. CDR3 sequence (DNA): TGTGCCAGCTCACCAGCTGCGGGGAGGAATCAGCCCCAGCATTTT. Amino acid sequence: CASSPAAGRNQPQHF.

The chain couples TRBV7-9 to TRBJ1-6; no reliable D call. Trimming cost V 1 base and J 7 bases, with 11 bases left between them. Germline V gene lookup returns CDR1 SEHNR and CDR2 FQNEAQ (reference sequence). The CDR3 sequence is 15 residues long. In DNA form, the CDR3 reads TGTGCCAGCAGCTTAGATTCAGGCTTGAATTCACCCCTCCACTTT. It translates to CASSLDSGLNSPLHF.

The chain uses TRBV19 and TRBJ2-3; D is uncertain. The germline CDR1 and CDR2 sequences are LNHDA and SQIVND (reference sequence). V lost 1 base and J lost 0, with 8 bases in between. This CDR3 has 15 amino acids. The CDR3: CASSIVSGSTDTQYF. CDR3 DNA sequence: TGTGCCAGTAGTATAGTCTCCGGGAGCACAGATACGCAGTATTTT.

A single count supports this clone. The chain joins TRBV5-1 to TRBJ2-1; the match to TRBD2 covers 10 bases. CDR1 and CDR2 from the germline V gene are SGHRS and YFSETQ. The CDR3 is 16 residues long. V gave up 4 bases and J gave up 4 bases; unmatched junction bases: 8. Here the CDR3 reads CASSALTSGVYNEQFF. The CDR3 region has the DNA TGCGCCAGCAGCGCACTAACTAGCGGGGTTTACAATGAGCAGTTCTTC.

The chain uses TRBV5-4 and TRBJ1-1; TRBD1 matches at 7 bases. Per the germline V gene, CDR1 is SGHNT and CDR2 is YYREEE (reference sequence). The CDR3 extends over 14 amino acids. The ends lost 3 bases at V and 5 bases at J; junction bases unmatched: 7. The CDR3: CASSSDRVRTEAFF. CDR3 nucleotides: TGTGCCAGCAGCTCTGACAGGGTTCGGACTGAAGCTTTCTTT.

The chain couples TRBV28 to TRBJ1-2; D is unresolved. This CDR3 contains 13 residues. CDR1 and CDR2 (germline): MDHEN, SYDVKM. V lost 3 bases, J lost 4 bases, and 9 bases lay in between. This CDR3 reads CASSLAGGYGYTF. The CDR3 DNA reads as TGTGCCAGCAGTTTGGCTGGAGGCTATGGCTACACCTTC.

The chain joins TRBV18 to TRBJ1-5; 7 bases line up with TRBD1. This CDR3 is built from 15 residues. Per germline, CDR1 KGHSH and CDR2 LQKENI. After removal of 5 bases from V and 3 bases from J, the junction contained 7 bases not matched to a gene. The CDR3 here is CASSSTGALNQPQHF. The CDR3 DNA reads TGTGCCAGCTCATCTACAGGGGCTCTCAATCAGCCCCAGCATTTT.

The rearrangement joins TRBV9 to TRBJ2-3; D gene ambiguous. CDR1 SGDLS and CDR2 YYNGEE come from the germline V gene. Trimming stripped 0 bases from V and 7 bases from J, with 3 bases between. CDR3 size: 11 residues. CDR3 amino acids: CASSVVNTQYF. DNA of the CDR3: TGTGCCAGCAGCGTAGTTAATACGCAGTATTTT.

V and J are TRBV7-9 and TRBJ1-2; TRBD1 matches 9 bases. Germline V gene sequence: CDR1 SEHNR, CDR2 FQNEAQ (reference sequence). The CDR3 totals 15 residues. With 7 bases clipped from V and 7 bases from J, the junction kept 13 bases outside the gene matches. The CDR3 DNA follows: TGTGCCAGCACCCCTCGCGGACAGGGGTTTCGTGGCTACACCTTC. Protein product: CASTPRGQGFRGYTF.

The rearrangement joins TRBV7-2 to TRBJ2-1, with D possibly matching TRBD2 (6 bases). The CDR3 is 14 amino acids. V was pared by 7 bases and J by 8 bases, with 18 bases between. The V gene's germline CDR1 is SGHTA and CDR2 FQGNSA. The CDR3 DNA is TGTGCCAGCACCCAGGGTGGGGGGTTCGATGAGCAGTTCTTC. Translation: CASTQGGGFDEQFF.

This clone has just one count. V is TRBV12-3 or TRBV12-4 and J is TRBJ2-2, with D possibly TRBD2 on 5 matching bases. With 5 bases removed from V and 6 bases from J, the gap between germline ends came to 10 bases. This CDR3 is built from 13 residues. This chain's CDR3 is CASSNGGPGELFF. The CDR3 nucleotides read TGTGCCAGCAGTAACGGAGGACCCGGGGAGCTGTTTTTT.

The V and J genes are TRBV27 and TRBJ2-3; D not resolved. CDR1 is MNHEY, CDR2 SMNVEV, per germline (reference sequence). The CDR3 is 13 residues long. Trimming stripped 2 bases from V and 6 bases from J, with 9 bases between. Written as DNA, the CDR3 is TGTGCCAGCAGTTTACTCCCTCCGGATACGCAGTATTTT. It codes for CASSLLPPDTQYF.

The chain is built from TRBV7-9 and TRBJ2-2, with 9 bases aligning to TRBD1. Germline lookup yields CDR1 SEHNR and CDR2 FQNEAQ (reference sequence). J was trimmed by 3 bases and V by 4 bases; bases with no gene match: 6. This CDR3 is built from 16 residues. CDR3 amino acids: CASSSGQGSDTGELFF. CDR3 DNA: TGTGCCAGCAGCTCCGGACAGGGGAGCGACACCGGGGAGCTGTTTTTT.

This rearrangement joins TRBV5-6 to TRBJ2-3; tentative D call: TRBD2 (5 bases). V was shortened by 1 base and J by 1 base, with 19 bases between the two germline ends. The germline V gene has CDR1 SGHDT and CDR2 YYEEEE. The CDR3 totals 18 residues. The CDR3 DNA is TGTGCCAGCAGCTTGTCGGGGTATAGGCCCTCTGGCACAGATACGCAGTATTTT. It is translated as CASSLSGYRPSGTDTQYF.

Details on this clone: Other DNA sequences of this sample code for an identical CDR3. CDR3 bases: TGTGCCAGCAGTTACTCACTGGAGAACTATGGCTACACCTTC. Translation gives CASSYSLENYGYTF. The rearrangement links TRBV6-5 to TRBJ1-2; D ambiguous. V was pared by 0 bases and J by 2 bases, with 7 bases between. CDR1 and CDR2 from the germline V gene are MNHEY and SVGAGI. The CDR3 runs to 14 residues.

The table lists this clone with a few counts. The sample contains more than one DNA sequence encoding this CDR3. This chain joins TRBV7-2 and TRBJ1-5, with a possible D match to TRBD1 (5 bases). The V and J ends lost 1 base and 2 bases respectively, with 9 bases between them. The CDR3 totals 15 residues. Germline CDR1 reads SGHTA; CDR2 reads FQGNSA. The CDR3, as DNA: TGTGCCAGCAGCTTAGTAGGGGCGGGCAATCAGCCCCAGCATTTT. It translates to CASSLVGAGNQPQHF.

J is TRBJ1-2 and V is TRBV2; 10 bases line up with TRBD1. The CDR3 contains 13 residues. V shed 6 bases, J shed 6 bases, and the junction held 4 bases outside the gene matches. Germline V gives CDR1 SNHLY, CDR2 FYNNEI. CDR3 residues: CASRKTGGDGYTF. The CDR3 region has the DNA TGTGCCAGCAGGAAGACAGGGGGCGATGGCTACACCTTC. Supplemented by reference TRBV2 and TRBJ1-2, the full variable domain reads EPEVTQTPSHQVTQMGQEVILRCVPISNHLYFYWYRQILGQKVEFLVSFYNNEISEKSEIFDDQFSVERPDGSNFTLKIRSTKLEDSAMYFCASRKTGGDGYTFGSGTRLTVV.

This clone was picked up one time. The chain uses TRBV9 and TRBJ1-6; maybe TRBD1 (5 bases). V lost 5 bases, J lost 0 bases, and 9 bases lay in between. CDR1 and CDR2 from the germline V gene are SGDLS and YYNGEE. The CDR3 has 15 residues. As DNA, the CDR3 is TGTGCCAGCAGACAGGAGAGCTCCTATAATTCACCCCTCCACTTT. Encoded protein: CASRQESSYNSPLHF.

The sample holds a few counts of this clone. The chain's CDR3 is CASSQGASNNEQFF. The CDR3, as DNA: TGTGCCAGTAGCCAGGGGGCTAGCAACAATGAGCAGTTCTTC. This chain uses TRBV19 with TRBJ2-1, with TRBD1 matching over 8 bases. The CDR3 has 14 amino acids. The J segment lost 5 bases and the V segment lost 6 bases, leaving 6 bases of the junction unmatched. Germline V lookup: CDR1 LNHDA, CDR2 SQIVND (reference sequence).